The 9 T cell receptor beta chains below were found in one sample sequenced in a study of patients and donors after allogeneic stem cell transplantation. Each CDR3 protein is one row after TCRdb ran MiXCR on the RT-PCR reads. The sample lists 920,000 or so distinct CDR3 sequences; roughly 18% were seen once. The specimen was blood, either unsorted or a sorted T cell fraction (not recorded which). The origin of the receptors is a human donor who was either an allogeneic HSCT recipient or a stem cell or donor lymphocyte infusion donor (not recorded which). It is not recorded whose cells these are; they may come from a transplant donor.

This clonotype has a count of ten or more. The rearrangement uses TRBV11-1 and TRBJ2-1; 9 nucleotides agree with TRBD2. From germline, CDR1 is SGHAT and CDR2 FQDESV (reference sequence). V shed 1 base and J 3 bases; nucleotides not matched to a gene: 4. The CDR3 totals 16 residues. In nucleotides, the CDR3 is TGTGCCAGCAGCTTAGGACTAGCGGAGTTCTACAATGAGCAGTTCTTC. It translates to CASSLGLAEFYNEQFF.

This rearrangement joins TRBV6-1 to TRBJ1-1; D is ambiguous. The V gene's germline CDR1 is MNHNS and CDR2 SASEGT. The germline V and J ends were trimmed by 7 bases and 2 bases, with 11 bases remaining between them. This CDR3 spans 13 amino acids. The CDR3 loop reads CASTRHPNTEAFF. CDR3 DNA sequence: TGTGCCAGCACGCGGCATCCTAACACTGAAGCTTTCTTT.

This clonotype turned up a few times. The chain recombines TRBV20-1 with TRBJ1-5; 9 nucleotides line up with TRBD1. This CDR3 region has 15 residues. The junction had 7 bases not matched to a gene; V was cut back by 7 bases and J by 0 bases. Germline CDR1 DFQATT, CDR2 SNEGSKA (reference sequence). The CDR3 here is CSGTGTGYSNQPQHF. CDR3 DNA: TGCAGTGGCACCGGGACAGGGTATAGCAATCAGCCCCAGCATTTT.

This clonotype was seen a few times. The gene calls are TRBV12-3 or TRBV12-4 and TRBJ1-4; perhaps TRBD1 as D (6 bases). Trimming removed 6 bases from V and 8 bases from J, with 22 bases in between. The CDR3 consists of 16 residues. The CDR3 DNA follows: TGTGCCAGCAGCTCGAGACATAGGGGGAAGGACGAAAAACTGTTTTTT. The encoded protein is CASSSRHRGKDEKLFF.

The gene calls are TRBV7-9 and TRBJ1-4, with a possible D match to TRBD1 (5 bases). Germline-derived CDR1 and CDR2 are SEHNR and FQNEAQ (reference sequence). CDR3 size: 17 residues. The V and J ends lost 6 bases and 0 bases respectively, with 17 bases between them. The DNA for the CDR3 is TGTGCCAGCAGGCCTCGAGAGGGGAAAACAACTAATGAAAAACTGTTTTTT. It translates to CASRPREGKTTNEKLFF.

CDR3 sequence reads: CASSKVGLAGEVKNIQYF. The DNA for the CDR3 is TGTGCCAGCAGCAAAGTGGGACTAGCGGGAGAGGTCAAAAACATTCAGTACTTC. The chain links TRBV21-1 to TRBJ2-4; the table's D gene call, TRBD2, was not cross checked with the DNA. TRBV21-1 is tagged as a pseudogene. CDR3 size: 18 residues.

The chain couples TRBV24-1 to TRBJ2-3, with 15 bases aligning to TRBD2. The CDR3 spans 15 residues. Germline loops: CDR1 KGHDR, CDR2 SFDVKD. Trimming removed 9 bases from V and 6 bases from J; junction bases left unmatched: 6. The chain's CDR3 is CATGTSGRTRDTQYF. The CDR3 bases are TGTGCCACCGGGACTAGCGGGAGGACTAGGGATACGCAGTATTTT.

This clonotype appeared a few times. This chain links TRBV20-1 with TRBJ1-5; TRBD1 matches at 7 bases. The CDR3 covers 17 residues. V was clipped by 2 bases and J by 2 bases; unmatched bases: 12. Germline-derived CDR1 and CDR2 are DFQATT and SNEGSKA (reference sequence). CDR3 loop: CSARSPGRQGGNQPQHF. The DNA of the CDR3 is TGCAGTGCTAGATCCCCGGGAAGACAGGGAGGCAATCAGCCCCAGCATTTT.

The chain carries TRBV2 and TRBJ2-1; 7 nucleotides match TRBD1. The CDR3 length is 13 residues. V dropped 2 bases and J dropped 15; count of bases not matched to a gene: 10. Germline CDR1 SNHLY, CDR2 FYNNEI. The DNA of the CDR3 is TGTGCCAGCAGTGAACAGCGACAGGGAAGGGGGTTCTTC. This codes for CASSEQRQGRGFF. Drawing the rest from reference TRBV2 and TRBJ2-1, the complete variable domain is EPEVTQTPSHQVTQMGQEVILRCVPISNHLYFYWYRQILGQKVEFLVSFYNNEISEKSEIFDDQFSVERPDGSNFTLKIRSTKLEDSAMYFCASSEQRQGRGFFGPGTRLTVL.